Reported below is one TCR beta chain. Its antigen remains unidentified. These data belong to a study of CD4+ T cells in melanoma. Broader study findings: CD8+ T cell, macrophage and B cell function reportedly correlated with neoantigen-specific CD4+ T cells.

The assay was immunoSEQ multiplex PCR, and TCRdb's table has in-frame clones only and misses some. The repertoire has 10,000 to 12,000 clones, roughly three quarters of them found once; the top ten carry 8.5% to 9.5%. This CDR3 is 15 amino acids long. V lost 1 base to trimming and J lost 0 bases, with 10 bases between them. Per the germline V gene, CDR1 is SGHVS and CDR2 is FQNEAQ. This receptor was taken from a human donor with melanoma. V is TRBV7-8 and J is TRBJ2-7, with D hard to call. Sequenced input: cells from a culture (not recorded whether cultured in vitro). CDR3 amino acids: CASSLDLWSSYEQYF. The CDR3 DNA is TGTGCCAGCAGCTTAGATTTATGGAGCTCCTACGAGCAGTACTTC.